This T cell receptor (beta chain) was identified during a study of cytomegalovirus exposure and HLA in healthy donors. The PCR used 60 Vbeta and 13 Jbeta primers. Only in-frame clones appear in the TCRdb table, and some are missing; sequencing was by immunoSEQ multiplex PCR. Of over 130,000 clones listed, over 75% are singletons. The CDR3 contains 12 residues. V lost 7 bases and J lost 5, with 11 bases in between. The germline gives CDR1 MDHEN, CDR2 SYDVKM. About this clone itself: Its cognate antigen is unknown.

Whole-study findings and limits: Presence/absence analyses took donor sequencing depth as roughly uniform.

The clonotype was recovered from a woman between 40 and 55 years old in good health and CMV-seronegative. Sequencing input: PBMCs. The chain recombines TRBV28 with TRBJ2-5; no definite D call. CDR3 loop: CASTSFLETQYF. CDR3 DNA sequence: TGTGCCAGCACGAGTTTCTTGGAGACCCAGTACTTC.